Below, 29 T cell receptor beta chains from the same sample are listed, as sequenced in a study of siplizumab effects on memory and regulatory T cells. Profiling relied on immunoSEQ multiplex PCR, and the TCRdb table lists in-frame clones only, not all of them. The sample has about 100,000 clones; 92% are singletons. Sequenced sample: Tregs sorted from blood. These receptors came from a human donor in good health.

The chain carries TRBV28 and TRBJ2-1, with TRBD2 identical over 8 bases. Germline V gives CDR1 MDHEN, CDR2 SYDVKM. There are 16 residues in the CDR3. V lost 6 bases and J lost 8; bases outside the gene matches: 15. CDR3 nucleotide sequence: TGTGCCAGCAGCATCAGAGGGACTAGGGGTGTCGATGAGCAGTTCTTC. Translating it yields CASSIRGTRGVDEQFF.

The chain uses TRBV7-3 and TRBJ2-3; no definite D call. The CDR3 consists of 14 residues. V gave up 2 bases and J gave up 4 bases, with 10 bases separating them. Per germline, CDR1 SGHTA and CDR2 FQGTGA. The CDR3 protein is CASSLERIPDTQYF. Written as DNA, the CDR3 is TGTGCCAGCAGCTTAGAACGGATCCCAGATACGCAGTATTTT.

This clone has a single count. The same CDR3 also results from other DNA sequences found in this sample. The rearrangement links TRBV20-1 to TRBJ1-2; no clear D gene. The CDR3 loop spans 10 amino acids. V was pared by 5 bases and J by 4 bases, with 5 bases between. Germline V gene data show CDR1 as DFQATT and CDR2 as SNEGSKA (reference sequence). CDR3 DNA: TGCAGTGCTCGGGGCTATGGCTACACCTTC. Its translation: CSARGYGYTF.

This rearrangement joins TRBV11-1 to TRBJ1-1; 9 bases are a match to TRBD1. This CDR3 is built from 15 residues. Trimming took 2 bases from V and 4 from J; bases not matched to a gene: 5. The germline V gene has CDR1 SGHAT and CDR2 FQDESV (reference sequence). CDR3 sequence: CASSLTGGGRTEAFF. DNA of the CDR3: TGTGCCAGCAGCTTAACAGGGGGCGGACGCACTGAAGCTTTCTTT.

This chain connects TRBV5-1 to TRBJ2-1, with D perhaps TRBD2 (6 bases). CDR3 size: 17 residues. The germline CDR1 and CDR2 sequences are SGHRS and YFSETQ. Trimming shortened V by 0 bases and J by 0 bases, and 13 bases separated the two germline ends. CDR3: CASSLVSGESSYNEQFF. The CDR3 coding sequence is TGCGCCAGCAGCTTGGTTAGCGGCGAGAGCTCCTACAATGAGCAGTTCTTC.

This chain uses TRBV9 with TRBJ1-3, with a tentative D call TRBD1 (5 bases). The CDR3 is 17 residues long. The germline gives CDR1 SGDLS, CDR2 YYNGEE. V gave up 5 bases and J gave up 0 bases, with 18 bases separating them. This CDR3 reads CASSQSTDPLSGNTIYF. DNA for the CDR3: TGTGCCAGCAGTCAATCGACAGATCCACTCTCTGGAAACACCATATATTTT.

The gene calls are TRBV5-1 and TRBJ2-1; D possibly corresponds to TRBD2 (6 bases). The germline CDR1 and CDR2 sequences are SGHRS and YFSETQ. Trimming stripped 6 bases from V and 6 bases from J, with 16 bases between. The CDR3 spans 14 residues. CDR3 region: CASIANTGVNEQFF. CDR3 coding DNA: TGCGCCAGCATCGCCAACACGGGGGTCAATGAGCAGTTCTTC.

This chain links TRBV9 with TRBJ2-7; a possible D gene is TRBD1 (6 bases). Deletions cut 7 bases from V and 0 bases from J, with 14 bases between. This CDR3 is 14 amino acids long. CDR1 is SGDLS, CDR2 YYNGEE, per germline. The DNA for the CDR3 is TGTGCCAGCGCCAGACAGGATTCCTCCTACGAGCAGTACTTC. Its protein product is CASARQDSSYEQYF.

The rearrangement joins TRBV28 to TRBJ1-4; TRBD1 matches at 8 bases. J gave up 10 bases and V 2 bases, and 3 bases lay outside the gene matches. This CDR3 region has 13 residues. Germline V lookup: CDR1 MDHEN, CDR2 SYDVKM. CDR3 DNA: TGTGCCAGCAGTTTACAGGGGGCTAGAAAACTGTTTTTT. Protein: CASSLQGARKLFF.

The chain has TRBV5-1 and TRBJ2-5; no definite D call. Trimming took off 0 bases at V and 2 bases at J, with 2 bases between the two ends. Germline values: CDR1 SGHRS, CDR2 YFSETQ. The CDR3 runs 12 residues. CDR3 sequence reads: CASSLVQETQYF. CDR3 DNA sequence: TGCGCCAGCAGCTTGGTACAAGAGACCCAGTACTTC.

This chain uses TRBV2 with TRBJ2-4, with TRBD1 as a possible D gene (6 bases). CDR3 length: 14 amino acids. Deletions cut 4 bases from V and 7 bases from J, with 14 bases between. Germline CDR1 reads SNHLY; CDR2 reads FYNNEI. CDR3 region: CASSAITQGNIQYF. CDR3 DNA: TGTGCCAGCAGTGCTATTACTCAGGGGAACATTCAGTACTTC.

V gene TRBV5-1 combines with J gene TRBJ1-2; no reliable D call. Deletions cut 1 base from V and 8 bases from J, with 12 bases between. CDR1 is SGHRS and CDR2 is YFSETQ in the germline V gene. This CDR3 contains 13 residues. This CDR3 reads CASSLTPADGYTF. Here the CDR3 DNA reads TGCGCCAGCAGCTTGACACCCGCCGACGGCTACACCTTC. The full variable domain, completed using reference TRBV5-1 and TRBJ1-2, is KAGVTQTPRYLIKTRGQQVTLSCSPISGHRSVSWYQQTPGQGLQFLFEYFSETQRNKGNFPGRFSGRQFSNSRSEMNVSTLELGDSALYLCASSLTPADGYTFGSGTRLTVV.

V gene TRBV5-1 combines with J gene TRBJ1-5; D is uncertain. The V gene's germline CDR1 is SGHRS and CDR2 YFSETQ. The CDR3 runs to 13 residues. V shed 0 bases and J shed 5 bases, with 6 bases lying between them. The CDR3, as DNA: TGCGCCAGCAGCTTGGCCGGAGATCAGCCCCAGCATTTT. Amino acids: CASSLAGDQPQHF.

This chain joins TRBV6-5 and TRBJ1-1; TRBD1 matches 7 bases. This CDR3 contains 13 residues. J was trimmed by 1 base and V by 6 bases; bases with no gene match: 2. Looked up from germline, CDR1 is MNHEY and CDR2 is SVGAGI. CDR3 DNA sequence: TGTGCCAGCAGCTACAGGGGGAACACTGAAGCTTTCTTT. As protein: CASSYRGNTEAFF.

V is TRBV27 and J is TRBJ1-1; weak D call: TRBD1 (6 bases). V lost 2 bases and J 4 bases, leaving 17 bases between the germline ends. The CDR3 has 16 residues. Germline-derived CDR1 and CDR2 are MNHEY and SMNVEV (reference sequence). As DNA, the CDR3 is TGTGCCAGCAGTTTAACAGGGTTCAGGATTGCCACTGAAGCTTTCTTT. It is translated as CASSLTGFRIATEAFF.

CDR3 residues: CASSLADVTDTQYF. CDR3 coding DNA: TGTGCCAGCAGCTTAGCGGATGTCACAGATACGCAGTATTTT. The chain recombines TRBV7-6 with TRBJ2-3, with no clear D. This CDR3 comprises 14 residues. The ends were cut back, 0 bases at V and 2 bases at J, with 6 bases in the middle. Germline CDR1 and CDR2: SGHVS and FNYEAQ.

The CDR3 is CASSYTGTYEQYF. The CDR3 DNA reads as TGTGCCAGCAGTTACACCGGGACTTACGAGCAGTACTTC. The chain is built from TRBV6-6 and TRBJ2-7, with D maybe TRBD2 (6 bases). Germline V gene lookup returns CDR1 MNHNY and CDR2 SVGAGI (reference sequence). V gave up 2 bases and J gave up 4 bases, with 9 bases separating them. The CDR3 extends over 13 amino acids.

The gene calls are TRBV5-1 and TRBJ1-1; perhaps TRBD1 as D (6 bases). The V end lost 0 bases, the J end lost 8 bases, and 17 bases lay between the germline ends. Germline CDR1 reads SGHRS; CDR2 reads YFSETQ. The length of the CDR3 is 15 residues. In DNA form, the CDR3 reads TGCGCCAGCAGCTTGGACCCCCGGGGGCGGGGAGAAGCTTTCTTT. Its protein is CASSLDPRGRGEAFF.

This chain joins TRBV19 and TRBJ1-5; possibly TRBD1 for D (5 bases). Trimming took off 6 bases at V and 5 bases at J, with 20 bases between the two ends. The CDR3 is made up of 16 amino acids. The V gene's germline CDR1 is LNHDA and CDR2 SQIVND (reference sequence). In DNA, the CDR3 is TGTGCCAGTAGCTACCTCGGGACCGCCGGATATCAGCCCCAGCATTTT. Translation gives CASSYLGTAGYQPQHF.

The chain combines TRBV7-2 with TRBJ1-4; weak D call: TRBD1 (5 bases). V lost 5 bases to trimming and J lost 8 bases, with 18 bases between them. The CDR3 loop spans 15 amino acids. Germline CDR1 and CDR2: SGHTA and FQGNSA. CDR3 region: CASSQKLGPREKLFF. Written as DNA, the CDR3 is TGTGCCAGCAGCCAGAAGTTGGGGCCTCGGGAAAAACTGTTTTTT.

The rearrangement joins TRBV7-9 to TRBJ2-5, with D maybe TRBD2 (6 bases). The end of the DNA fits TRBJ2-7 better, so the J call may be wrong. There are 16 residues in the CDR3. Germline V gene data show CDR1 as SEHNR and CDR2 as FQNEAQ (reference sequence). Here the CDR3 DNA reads TGTGCCAGCAGCTCCTCTGGAGGAGGGGCGAACTACGAGCAGTACTTC. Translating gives CASSSSGGGANYEQYF.

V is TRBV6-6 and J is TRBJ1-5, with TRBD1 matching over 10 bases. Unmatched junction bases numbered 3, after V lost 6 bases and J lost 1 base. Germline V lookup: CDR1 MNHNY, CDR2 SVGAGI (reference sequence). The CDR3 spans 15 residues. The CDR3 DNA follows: TGTGCCAGCAGGCAGACAGGGGGCAGCAATCAGCCCCAGCATTTT. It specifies CASRQTGGSNQPQHF.

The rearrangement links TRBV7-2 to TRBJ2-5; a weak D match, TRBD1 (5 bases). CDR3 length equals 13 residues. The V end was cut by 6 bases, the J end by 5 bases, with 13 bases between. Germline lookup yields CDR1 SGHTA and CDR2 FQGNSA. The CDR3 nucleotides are TGTGCCAGCAGTACCAGGGTCCGGGAGACCCAGTACTTC. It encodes CASSTRVRETQYF.

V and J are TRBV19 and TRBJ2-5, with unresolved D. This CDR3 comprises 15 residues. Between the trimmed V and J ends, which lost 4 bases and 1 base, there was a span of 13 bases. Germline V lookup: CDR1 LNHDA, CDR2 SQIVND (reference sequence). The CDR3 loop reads CASSNQPKGQETQYF. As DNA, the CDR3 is TGTGCCAGTAGTAACCAGCCTAAGGGCCAAGAGACCCAGTACTTC.

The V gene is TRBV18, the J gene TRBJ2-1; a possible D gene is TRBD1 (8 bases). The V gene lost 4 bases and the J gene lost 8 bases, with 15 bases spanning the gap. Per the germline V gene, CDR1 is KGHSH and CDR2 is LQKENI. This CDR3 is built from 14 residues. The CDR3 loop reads CASSQTGEGYEQFF. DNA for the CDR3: TGTGCCAGCTCACAGACAGGGGAGGGCTATGAGCAGTTCTTC.

CDR3: CASSLALTGRGDEQYF. The CDR3 DNA reads as TGTGCCAGCAGCTTAGCGCTAACCGGGAGGGGGGACGAGCAGTACTTC. This chain joins TRBV7-8 and TRBJ2-7; 8 bases are a match to TRBD2. The CDR3 sequence is 16 residues long. Germline V gene lookup returns CDR1 SGHVS and CDR2 FQNEAQ. The V gene end was trimmed by 0 bases and the J gene end by 5 bases; junction bases not matched to a gene: 9. The full variable domain, its missing parts supplied by reference TRBV7-8 and TRBJ2-7, is GAGVSQSPRYKVAKRGQDVALRCDPISGHVSLFWYQQALGQGPEFLTYFQNEAQLDKSGLPSDRFFAERPEGSVSTLKIQRTQQEDSAVYLCASSLALTGRGDEQYFGPGTRLTVT.

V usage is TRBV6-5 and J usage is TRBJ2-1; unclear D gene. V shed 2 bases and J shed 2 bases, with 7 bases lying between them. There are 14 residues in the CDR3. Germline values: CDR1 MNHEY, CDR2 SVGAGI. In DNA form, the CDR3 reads TGTGCCAGCAGTTACAACAGCCCCTACAATGAGCAGTTCTTC. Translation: CASSYNSPYNEQFF.

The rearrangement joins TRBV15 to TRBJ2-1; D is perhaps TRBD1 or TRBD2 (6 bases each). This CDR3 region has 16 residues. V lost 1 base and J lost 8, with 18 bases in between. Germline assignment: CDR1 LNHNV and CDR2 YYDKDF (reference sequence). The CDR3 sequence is CATSRVRGHGVDEQFF. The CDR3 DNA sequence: TGTGCCACCAGCAGAGTACGGGGGCATGGGGTTGATGAGCAGTTCTTC. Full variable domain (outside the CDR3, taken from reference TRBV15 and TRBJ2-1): DAMVIQNPRYQVTQFGKPVTLSCSQTLNHNVMYWYQQKSSQAPKLLFHYYDKDFNNEADTPDNFQSRRPNTSFCFLDIRSPGLGDTAMYLCATSRVRGHGVDEQFFGPGTRLTVL.

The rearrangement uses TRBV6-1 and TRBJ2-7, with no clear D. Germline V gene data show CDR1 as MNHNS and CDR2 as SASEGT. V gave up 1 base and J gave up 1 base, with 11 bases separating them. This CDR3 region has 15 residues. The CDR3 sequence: CASSEVFGRSYEQYF. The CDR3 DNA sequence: TGTGCCAGCAGTGAAGTTTTTGGGCGGTCCTACGAGCAGTACTTC.